This is a list of T cell receptor beta chains from one sample in a study of cytomegalovirus exposure and HLA in healthy donors. TCRdb's table, derived via immunoSEQ multiplex PCR, lists solely in-frame clones and lacks some. The sample includes roughly 160,000 clones, around 77% of them seen just once. What was sequenced was PBMCs. The receptors were sampled from a man aged 25 to 40 in good health and CMV-seropositive. Both conserved end residues are part of each CDR3. The D gene is left open where the match is weak. The size of a clone is reported for some rows only, either as once, few or many, or as a class for expanded clones.

D gene	J gene	V gene	clone size	CDR3 DNA	CDR3 protein
-	TRBJ1-6	TRBV10-1	-	TGCGCCAGCAGTGAGTCGAGCTCCTATAATTCACCCCTCCACTTT	CASSESSSYNSPLHF
-	TRBJ2-1	TRBV28	-	TGTGCCAGCAGTTTGTCTTACAATGAGCAGTTCTTC	CASSLSYNEQFF
TRBD1	TRBJ1-1	TRBV28	-	TGTGCCAGCAGTTTTACTGACAGGGAGGTACCTTTCTTT	CASSFTDREVPFF
TRBD1	TRBJ1-6	TRBV5-4	-	TGTGCCAGCAACATCGGGACAGGGGAAGGTTCACCCCTCCACTTT	CASNIGTGEGSPLHF
-	TRBJ1-2	TRBV28	few	TGTGCCAGCAGTGCCTACAGTTATGGCTACACCTTC	CASSAYSYGYTF
-	TRBJ1-2	TRBV4-3	-	TGCGCCAGCAGCCAAGAAGCCGGCTATGGCTACACCTTC	CASSQEAGYGYTF
-	TRBJ2-7	TRBV7-2	-	TGTGCCAGCAGCTTAAAACAGGCGGCCTACGAGCAGTACTTC	CASSLKQAAYEQYF
TRBD1	TRBJ2-3	TRBV19	-	TGTGCCAGTAGTACCCCAGGGGGCCAGGGAGATACGCAGTATTTT	CASSTPGGQGDTQYF
TRBD1	TRBJ1-2	TRBV6-1	-	TGTGCCAGCAGTGAATGGGGACAGGGGCCTTCCTATGGCTACACCTTC	CASSEWGQGPSYGYTF
-	TRBJ1-4	TRBV5-4	-	TGTGCCAGCAGCTTAGGACAGCCCTACGAAAAACTGTTTTTT	CASSLGQPYEKLFF
-	TRBJ2-7	TRBV28	-	TGTGCCAGCAGTACCGCGGACAGCGACTACGAGCAGTACTTC	CASSTADSDYEQYF
TRBD1	TRBJ2-2	TRBV11-1	-	TGTGCCACCTGGGACAGGGGTTTCGGCGGGGAGCTGTTTTTT	CATWDRGFGGELFF
TRBD1	TRBJ1-2	TRBV28	-	TGTGCCAGCAGTTTGACCCGGGACAGGAGAAATAACTATGGCTACACCTTC	CASSLTRDRRNNYGYTF
TRBD1	TRBJ2-3	TRBV19	-	TGTGCCAGTAAAGAGGGACAGGGGGCCAAAGATACGCAGTATTTT	CASKEGQGAKDTQYF
-	TRBJ2-7	TRBV5-4	-	TGTGCCAGCAGCTTGGGCGGTTTCGAGCAGTACTTC	CASSLGGFEQYF
TRBD1	TRBJ1-5	TRBV4-1	few	TGCGCCAGCAGCCAACCGCTCCGGGACAGGGCACAGCCCCAGCATTTT	CASSQPLRDRAQPQHF
-	TRBJ2-5	TRBV7-9	once	TGTGCCAGCAGCCCCCTTCAGGGGAGTCAAGAGACCCAGTACTTC	CASSPLQGSQETQYF
TRBD2	TRBJ2-1	TRBV4-3	-	TGCGCCAGCAGCCAGAGGCCTAGCGGGGGGGCCATGGGAGAGCAGTTCTTC	CASSQRPSGGAMGEQFF
-	TRBJ2-3	TRBV11-2	few	TGTGCCAGCAGCCCCCGGGGAGCGGGCGTCGGGGGTACGCAGTATTTT	CASSPRGAGVGGTQYF
TRBD1	TRBJ1-2	TRBV7-2	-	TGTGCCAGCAGCTTCCCCGGGACAGCCTATGGCTACACCTTC	CASSFPGTAYGYTF
-	TRBJ2-5	TRBV7-9	few	TGTGCCAGCAGCTTAGGGCGGGGCGCCCAAGAGACCCAGTACTTC	CASSLGRGAQETQYF
-	TRBJ2-2	TRBV5-4	-	TGTGCCAGCAGCTTTCGGAACACCGGGGAGCTGTTTTTT	CASSFRNTGELFF
TRBD2	TRBJ2-3	TRBV11-2	-	TGTGCCAGCAGCTCGAGCACTAGCGGGGGCTCAGATACGCAGTATTTT	CASSSSTSGGSDTQYF
TRBD1	TRBJ2-6	TRBV30	-	TGTGCCTGGAGGACCTTGGGACAGTTCTCTGGGGCCAACGTCCTGACTTTC	CAWRTLGQFSGANVLTF
-	TRBJ2-7	TRBV19	-	TGTGCCAGTAGTATGCCAGGGGACAACGAGCAGTACTTC	CASSMPGDNEQYF
-	TRBJ2-7	TRBV6-6	few	TGTGCCAGCACTCCCCGCCAGGGAAGCTCCTACGAGCAGTACTTC	CASTPRQGSSYEQYF
-	TRBJ2-5	TRBV5-1	-	TGCGCCAGCAGCTTAACAGGATTTCGTGGGGGGGCGGAGACCCAGTACTTC	CASSLTGFRGGAETQYF
TRBD1	TRBJ2-2	TRBV5-1	-	TGCGCCAGCAGCCTCCAGGGGGTCGGCACCGGGGAGCTGTTTTTT	CASSLQGVGTGELFF
TRBD2	TRBJ2-1	TRBV27	-	TGTGCCAGCAGTCCAGCGGGGGGGGACAATGAGCAGTTCTTC	CASSPAGGDNEQFF
TRBD1	TRBJ1-4	TRBV28	few	TGTGCCAGCAGTCTAGGACAGGAATGGGAAAAACTGTTTTTT	CASSLGQEWEKLFF
-	TRBJ2-7	TRBV5-1	-	TGCGCCAGCAGCTCCAGGGGTTACGAGCAGTACTTC	CASSSRGYEQYF
-	TRBJ2-1	TRBV7-3	-	TGTGCCAGCAGCTTAATCGGCGGGGACTACAATGAGCAGTTCTTC	CASSLIGGDYNEQFF
TRBD2	TRBJ2-3	TRBV10-2	-	TGCGCCAGCAGTGACAGGGCTAGCGGGGGAACAGATACGCAGTATTTT	CASSDRASGGTDTQYF
-	TRBJ1-1	TRBV6-1	-	TGTGCCAGCAGTGTGACAGGTGAAGCTTTCTTT	CASSVTGEAFF
TRBD1	TRBJ2-7	TRBV27	-	TGTGCCAGCAGTTTGCGACAGGGGTCTTCCTACGAGCAGTACTTC	CASSLRQGSSYEQYF
-	TRBJ2-3	TRBV27	-	TGTGCCAGCAGTTTCCTGGGCCTCGGTGAAGATACGCAGTATTTT	CASSFLGLGEDTQYF
TRBD1	TRBJ2-3	TRBV6-1	once	TGTGCCAGCAGTGCCTGGAGGACAGGAAGCACAGATACGCAGTATTTT	CASSAWRTGSTDTQYF
TRBD1	TRBJ1-6	TRBV2	few	TGTGCAAGCGGACAGGGCACTTCACCCCTCCACTTT	CASGQGTSPLHF
TRBD2	TRBJ2-5	TRBV30	-	TGTGCCTGGAGTGTGCAGCGGGGGGGCAGAGAGACCCAGTACTTC	CAWSVQRGGRETQYF
-	TRBJ2-7	TRBV4-1	-	TGCGCCAGCAGCCAAGAAGGGCAGGGGGGAGAGCAGTACTTC	CASSQEGQGGEQYF
TRBD2	TRBJ2-2	TRBV13	-	TGTGCCAGCAGCTTAGGCGGGCTAGCGGGGGACACCGGGGAGCTGTTTTTT	CASSLGGLAGDTGELFF
TRBD2	TRBJ2-5	TRBV11-2	-	TGTGCCAGCAGCTTAGACCTGACTAGCGGGGGGATCGGAGTAGGAGAGACCCAGTACTTC	CASSLDLTSGGIGVGETQYF
TRBD2	TRBJ2-7	TRBV7-9	-	TGTGCCAGCAGGTTACCGGGACTAGGACCCGAGCAGTACTTC	CASRLPGLGPEQYF